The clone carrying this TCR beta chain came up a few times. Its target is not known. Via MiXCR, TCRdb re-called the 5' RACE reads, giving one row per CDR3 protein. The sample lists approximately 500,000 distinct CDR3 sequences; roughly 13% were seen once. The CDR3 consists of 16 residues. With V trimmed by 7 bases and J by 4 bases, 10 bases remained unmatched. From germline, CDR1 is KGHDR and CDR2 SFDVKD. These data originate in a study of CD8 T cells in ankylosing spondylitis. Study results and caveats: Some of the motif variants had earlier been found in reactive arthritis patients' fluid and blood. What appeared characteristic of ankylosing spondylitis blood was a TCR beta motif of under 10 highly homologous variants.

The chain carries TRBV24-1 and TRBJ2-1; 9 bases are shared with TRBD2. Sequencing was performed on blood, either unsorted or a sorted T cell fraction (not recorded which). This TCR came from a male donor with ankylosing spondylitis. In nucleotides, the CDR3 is TGTGCCACCAGCGCGGCGGGAGGGCCCGCTTACAATGAGCAGTTCTTC. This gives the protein CATSAAGGPAYNEQFF.